The 3 T cell receptor beta chains below come from one sample, sequenced in a study of regulatory T cells in long-lasting Graves disease (dated by TCRdb to the early 2020s). The library was made by multiplex PCR. The run used an Illumina HiSeq 4000. To build TCR beta libraries, CDR3 regions were amplified by Arm-PCR using iRepertoire HTBI primers. TCRdb itself trimmed the public reads at Q25 with fastp, ran MiXCR and retained productive beta chains. When rows share a CDR3 protein, they turn into one entry using the most common DNA and genes. The sample data list over 300,000 distinct CDR3 sequences, and about 19% of these were observed just once. The ten biggest clones cover just under 30% of the sample. This specimen's time point label, interpreted: persistent/refractory GD, antithyroid drugs over 5 years with positive TRAb. For both TCR sequencing and RNA sequencing, RNA was extracted from PBMCs in TRIzol.

The material sequenced was peripheral blood mononuclear cells (PBMCs), taken when the disease was refractory, from a patient treated with antithyroid drugs. The receptors derive from a female donor with Graves disease.

This clonotype was recorded at least ten times. J is TRBJ1-2 and V is TRBV6-1, with a weak D call TRBD1 (6 bases). Between the trimmed V and J ends, which lost 6 bases and 2 bases, there was a span of 19 bases. The CDR3 sequence is 16 residues long. The germline CDR1 and CDR2 sequences are MNHNS and SASEGT. The CDR3 here is CASRPFVRDKNYGYTF. The CDR3 region has the DNA TGTGCCAGCAGACCCTTTGTGCGGGACAAGAACTATGGCTACACCTTC.

On this clonotype: A junction end diverges from the germline sequence, so it may reflect a read error. The chain employs TRBV12-3 or TRBV12-4 and TRBJ2-7, with 11 positions matching TRBD2. The CDR3 is 16 amino acids. CDR3 sequence: CASSTALAGEHYGQYF. CDR3 nucleotide sequence: TGTGCCAGCAGCACCGCACTAGCGGGGGAACACTACGGGCAGTACTTC.

This clonotype was detected a few times. V gene TRBV6-2 or TRBV6-3 combines with J gene TRBJ2-2; no clear D. Between the trimmed V and J ends, which lost 0 bases and 0 bases, there was a span of 11 bases. Per the germline V gene, CDR1 is MNHEY and CDR2 is SVGEGT. CDR3 size: 17 residues. CDR3 bases: TGTGCCAGCAGTTACTCACCTATGATCGCGAACACCGGGGAGCTGTTTTTT. Translated: CASSYSPMIANTGELFF.